This TCR beta chain was found in a study of cytomegalovirus exposure and HLA in healthy donors. Study at large: In a later analysis, the approximately 120 validation repertoires were reported to have used the same platform as the 600 to 700 first-cohort repertoires.

On this clone itself: Its specificity is unknown.

This table comes from immunoSEQ multiplex PCR, and its TCRdb copy is limited to in-frame clones, with some not included. Among around 90,000 clones listed, 84% were seen once. CDR1 MNHNS and CDR2 SASEGT come from the germline V gene. CDR3 length equals 13 residues. J gave up 2 bases and V 8 bases, and 6 bases lay outside the gene matches. The study, taken as a whole, reports: Clusters of TCRs from the first cohort tended to co-occur in the 100 to 150 validation repertoires (as a later analysis found).

This sequence joins TRBV6-1 and TRBJ2-7; 7 nucleotides match TRBD2. This TCR was sampled from a woman aged 18-30 years in good health and CMV-seropositive. The sequenced sample was PBMCs. The CDR3 protein is CASQRDSAYEQYF. DNA for the CDR3: TGTGCCAGCCAGCGGGACTCAGCCTACGAGCAGTACTTC.